In this sample, the clone carrying this T cell receptor beta chain turned up many times. Its antigen is undetermined. The sample comes from a study of T cells in Graves' hyperthyroidism and ophthalmopathy. Overall study results and limits: In the analysis, a 13 V-J model separated ophthalmopathy from stable hyperthyroidism. Among clonotypes expanded in thyroid above 0.001, most were also found in blood.

A NOSPECS grade of at least 4, a Clinical Activity Score of at least 3 and duration under 3 months were recorded in ophthalmopathy patients. Exclusion criteria comprised uncontrolled infection, other autoimmune disease, pregnancy or lactation. The CDR3 consists of 13 residues. V dropped 2 bases and J dropped 10; count of bases not matched to a gene: 7. The germline V gene has CDR1 MGHRA and CDR2 YSYEKL. TCR beta CDR3 regions were amplified from RNA transcripts. With the HTBI primer set, the TCR CDR3 went through a first round of RT-PCR. TCRdb reanalysed the multiplex PCR reads using MiXCR and keeps one entry per CDR3 protein. The data hold 400,000 or so distinct CDR3 sequences, with roughly 13% observed a single time.

This sequence joins TRBV4-1 and TRBJ1-1; 7 nucleotides align to TRBD1. Sequencing used blood. This TCR was sampled from a man between 45 and 60 years old with Graves' ophthalmopathy. The CDR3 DNA reads TGCGCCAGCAGCCAACCTACGACAGGGACAGCTTTCTTT. Its translation is CASSQPTTGTAFF.